This TCR beta chain was profiled in a study of T cell responses to AZD1222 COVID-19 vaccine. Method: immunoSEQ multiplex PCR; TCRdb's copy keeps in-frame clones and lacks some. This repertoire shows over 130,000 clones, 70% to 90% found once; its top ten account for 3% to 3.5%. The trim removed 3 bases at V and 8 bases at J, leaving 4 bases unmatched. The CDR3 consists of 12 residues. Germline V lookup: CDR1 GTSNPN, CDR2 SVGIG (reference sequence). The chain joins TRBV30 to TRBJ1-2; TRBD1 matches at 9 bases. This receptor was taken from an adult who received the AZD1222 COVID-19 vaccine. Source: peripheral blood, taken 28 days after the second AZD1222 dose. CDR3 bases: TGTGCCTGGAGACCGGGACAGGGAGGCTACACCTTC. Protein product: CAWRPGQGGYTF.